The next 11 T cell receptor beta chains were all read from a single sample in a study of Ad26.COV2.S vaccination and SARS-CoV-2 variants. Generated by immunoSEQ multiplex PCR, the TCRdb table keeps only in-frame clones and is missing some. In the table there are some 270,000 clones, about 83% of which are singletons. Treatment here: roughly 18 received Ad26.COV2.S at low or high dose, single or two shots; five or six received placebo; per-sample allocation not given. Sampling occurred on day 63 after the first vaccine or placebo injection. The input for sequencing was peripheral blood, taken in a trial of Ad26.COV2.S vaccine versus placebo. The receptors derive from a person aged 18-65 years who received the Ad26.COV2.S COVID-19 vaccine or a placebo.

The CDR3 reads CAWTSLQYF. The DNA for the CDR3 is TGTGCCTGGACCAGTTTGCAGTATTTT. The chain combines TRBV30 with TRBJ2-3; D gene unclear. Looked up from germline, CDR1 is GTSNPN and CDR2 is SVGIG (reference sequence). V lost 4 bases and J 11 bases, leaving 7 bases between the germline ends. The length of the CDR3 is 9 residues. The entire variable domain, with the rest obtained from reference TRBV30 and TRBJ2-3, is as follows: SQTIHQWPATLVQPVGSPLSLECTVEGTSNPNLYWYRQAAGRGLQLLFYSVGIGQISSEVPQNLSASRPQDRQFILSSKKLLLSDSGFYLCAWTSLQYFGPGTRLTVL.

This clone was observed once. The gene calls are TRBV7-9 and TRBJ2-3; the match to TRBD2 covers 12 bases. V shed 6 bases, J shed 4 bases, and the junction held 11 bases outside the gene matches. Germline V CDR1 and CDR2: SEHNR, FQNEAQ (reference sequence). The CDR3 has 17 residues. The CDR3 is CASRAPGLAGMADTQYF. The CDR3 DNA sequence: TGTGCCAGCAGGGCCCCCGGACTAGCGGGGATGGCAGATACGCAGTATTTT.

The chain links TRBV19 to TRBJ2-3, with TRBD2 matching over 8 bases. V was clipped by 5 bases and J by 4 bases; unmatched bases: 14. The length of the CDR3 is 17 residues. The germline V gene has CDR1 LNHDA and CDR2 SQIVND (reference sequence). The CDR3 DNA sequence: TGTGCCAGTAGTCCCACCGGGAGGGGTGTTCTGCCAGATACGCAGTATTTT. This sequence encodes CASSPTGRGVLPDTQYF.

The gene calls are TRBV9 and TRBJ2-2; D is perhaps TRBD2 (7 bases). In germline, CDR1 is SGDLS, CDR2 YYNGEE. Trimming took 0 bases from V and 4 from J, leaving 10 bases between them. The CDR3 runs 15 residues. In DNA, the CDR3 is TGTGCCAGCAGCGTAGAGGGAGGGGGCACCGGGGAGCTGTTTTTT. It yields the protein CASSVEGGGTGELFF.

V is TRBV7-6 and J is TRBJ1-4; 7 bases align to TRBD1. The ends lost 5 bases at V and 5 bases at J; junction bases unmatched: 8. CDR1 is SGHVS, CDR2 FNYEAQ, per germline. The CDR3 consists of 15 residues. The CDR3 DNA is TGTGCCAGCAGCGGGGCGACAGGGCGGAATGAAAAACTGTTTTTT. It specifies CASSGATGRNEKLFF.

This chain uses TRBV18 with TRBJ1-2, with unresolved D. CDR3 length: 13 amino acids. The germline V and J ends were trimmed by 3 bases and 3 bases, with 8 bases remaining between them. Germline V lookup: CDR1 KGHSH, CDR2 LQKENI. CDR3 protein: CASSPSVDYGYTF. DNA for the CDR3: TGTGCCAGCTCACCGTCCGTGGACTATGGCTACACCTTC.

The J gene is TRBJ2-1, the V gene TRBV4-3; possibly TRBD2 for D (6 bases). Trimming pared 2 bases from V and 5 bases from J, leaving 19 bases between. The germline gives CDR1 LGHNA, CDR2 YSLEER. The CDR3 is 17 amino acids. The CDR3 bases are TGCGCCAGCAGCCAAAGGGTCCTTGGGACTGGCAACAATGAGCAGTTCTTC. Protein: CASSQRVLGTGNNEQFF.

This sequence joins TRBV6-2 or TRBV6-3 and TRBJ1-6, with D unclear. The CDR3 spans 15 residues. Germline V gene lookup returns CDR1 MNHEY and CDR2 SVGEGT. V lost 5 bases, J lost 4 bases, and 12 bases lay in between. The CDR3 DNA follows: TGTGCCAGCAGTCTCACCTGGGAATATAATTCACCCCTCCACTTT. Translating it yields CASSLTWEYNSPLHF.

The rearrangement uses TRBV11-2 and TRBJ1-1; TRBD1 might be the D (6 bases). CDR3 length: 14 amino acids. The V end lost 5 bases, the J end lost 2 bases, and 12 bases lay between the germline ends. The V gene's germline CDR1 is SGHAT and CDR2 FQNNGV. CDR3 protein: CASSLQQGNTEAFF. CDR3 coding DNA: TGTGCCAGCAGCCTTCAACAGGGAAACACTGAAGCTTTCTTT.

This clone was counted once. This chain uses TRBV4-2 with TRBJ2-1, with D possibly TRBD2 on 6 matching bases. Germline V gives CDR1 LGHNA, CDR2 YNFKEQ. This CDR3 comprises 15 residues. V lost 0 bases, J lost 4 bases, and 10 bases lay in between. DNA of the CDR3: TGTGCCAGCAGCCAAGAATCCGGGAGATACAATGAGCAGTTCTTC. Protein sequence: CASSQESGRYNEQFF.

The V gene is TRBV4-3, the J gene TRBJ1-2; weak D call: TRBD1 (5 bases). The germline V and J ends were trimmed by 0 bases and 8 bases, with 13 bases remaining between them. CDR1 is LGHNA, CDR2 YSLEER, per germline. This CDR3 region has 14 residues. This CDR3 reads CASSQDLGTEGYTF. For the CDR3, the DNA is TGCGCCAGCAGCCAAGATTTGGGGACGGAGGGCTACACCTTC.